The clone carrying this T cell receptor (beta chain) has a handful of counts. The antigen remains unidentified. This record belongs to a study of CD8 T cells in ankylosing spondylitis. General study points: Reported data indicate significant enrichment of disease-linked clones within matched ankylosing spondylitis synovial fluid. Before this, some motif variants had been reported in reactive arthritis synovial fluid and blood. A TCR beta motif of fewer than ten highly homologous variants seemed to mark ankylosing spondylitis blood. Those disease-linked clones were CD8+; they were also relatively rare in peripheral blood.

Quantitative 5'-RACE with molecular barcodes was used to make the TCR beta libraries. TCRdb used MiXCR to reprocess the 5' RACE reads, holding one entry per CDR3 protein. The sample comprises 700,000 to 1,000,000 distinct CDR3 sequences, approximately 10% of which are singletons, and more than 0.5% rests with the top ten. The CDR3 is 14 residues long. V lost 5 bases, J lost 6 bases, and 9 bases stayed unmatched. Germline-derived CDR1 and CDR2 are DFQATT and SNEGSKA (reference sequence). The genes are TRBV20-1 and TRBJ2-1; 8 bases are shared with TRBD2. The sequence was collected from a male donor with ankylosing spondylitis. What was sequenced was blood, either unsorted or a sorted T cell fraction (not recorded which). CDR3 residues: CSAPPAGGRNEQFF. DNA for the CDR3: TGCAGTGCTCCGCCGGCGGGGGGCCGCAATGAGCAGTTCTTC.